This T cell receptor (beta chain) was observed in a study of blood T cell repertoires in COVID-19. Turning to the study itself: Samples taken during acute and convalescent COVID-19 were collected in the United States, Italy and Spain. Sources were T cells, B-cell-depleted T cells, or PBMCs; the material itself was cDNA or gDNA.

Germline V gene data show CDR1 as SGHAT and CDR2 as FQNNGV. The CDR3 covers 14 residues. The V and J ends lost 8 bases and 6 bases, in that order; junction bases with no gene match: 2. Original methodology: Researchers report that nucleated cell counts were estimated from reference gene primer amplification. TCRdb's table, derived via immunoSEQ multiplex PCR, lists solely in-frame clones and lacks some. That table supplies the V and J calls and clone size; D and trimming were determined from the DNA. The repertoire holds approximately 41,000 clones, with around 90% as singletons. This sequence was found in a man aged 45-60 years with active COVID-19. This chain links TRBV11-2 with TRBJ2-1; TRBD2 matches 15 bases. The sequenced material came from peripheral blood. CDR3 in amino acids: CASGTSGRSNEQFF. CDR3 DNA: TGTGCCAGCGGGACTAGCGGGAGGTCCAATGAGCAGTTCTTC.